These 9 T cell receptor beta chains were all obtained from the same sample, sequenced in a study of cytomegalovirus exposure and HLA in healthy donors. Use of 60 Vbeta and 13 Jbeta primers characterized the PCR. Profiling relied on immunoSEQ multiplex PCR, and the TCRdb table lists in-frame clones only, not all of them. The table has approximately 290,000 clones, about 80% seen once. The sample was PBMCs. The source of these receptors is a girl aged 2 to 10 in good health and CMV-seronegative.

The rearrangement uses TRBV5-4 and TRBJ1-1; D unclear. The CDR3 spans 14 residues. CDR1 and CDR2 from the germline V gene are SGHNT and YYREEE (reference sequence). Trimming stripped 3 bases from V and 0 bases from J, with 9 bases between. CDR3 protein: CASSYTSVNTEAFF. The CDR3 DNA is TGTGCCAGCAGCTACACCAGTGTGAACACTGAAGCTTTCTTT.

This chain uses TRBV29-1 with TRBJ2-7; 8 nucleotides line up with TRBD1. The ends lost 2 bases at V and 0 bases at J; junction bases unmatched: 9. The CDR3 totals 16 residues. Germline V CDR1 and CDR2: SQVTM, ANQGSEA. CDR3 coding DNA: TGCAGCGTTGAAAAAACCGGGACAGGTTACTCCTACGAGCAGTACTTC. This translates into CSVEKTGTGYSYEQYF.

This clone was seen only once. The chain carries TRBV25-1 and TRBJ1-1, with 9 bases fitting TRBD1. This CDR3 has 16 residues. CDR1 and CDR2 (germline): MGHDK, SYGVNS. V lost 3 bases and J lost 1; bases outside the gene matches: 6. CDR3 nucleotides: TGTGCCAGCAGTGACCTACGGACAGGGGCGAACACTGAAGCTTTCTTT. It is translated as CASSDLRTGANTEAFF.

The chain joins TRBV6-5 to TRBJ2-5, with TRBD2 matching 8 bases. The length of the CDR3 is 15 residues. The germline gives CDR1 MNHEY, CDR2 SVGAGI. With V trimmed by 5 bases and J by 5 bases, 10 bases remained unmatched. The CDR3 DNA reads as TGTGCCAGCAGTCCCGGGGGGGGGTGGAGGGAGACCCAGTACTTC. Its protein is CASSPGGGWRETQYF.

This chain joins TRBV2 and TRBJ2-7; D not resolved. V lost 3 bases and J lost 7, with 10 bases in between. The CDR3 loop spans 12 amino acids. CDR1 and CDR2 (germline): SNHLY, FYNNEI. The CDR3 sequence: CASSEVQAEQYF. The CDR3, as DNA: TGTGCCAGCAGTGAGGTGCAGGCTGAGCAGTACTTC.

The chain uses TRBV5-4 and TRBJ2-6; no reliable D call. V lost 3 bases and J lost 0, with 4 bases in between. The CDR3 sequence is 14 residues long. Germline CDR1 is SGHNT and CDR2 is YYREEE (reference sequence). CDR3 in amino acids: CASSSFSGANVLTF. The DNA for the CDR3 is TGTGCCAGCAGCTCCTTCTCTGGGGCCAACGTCCTGACTTTC.

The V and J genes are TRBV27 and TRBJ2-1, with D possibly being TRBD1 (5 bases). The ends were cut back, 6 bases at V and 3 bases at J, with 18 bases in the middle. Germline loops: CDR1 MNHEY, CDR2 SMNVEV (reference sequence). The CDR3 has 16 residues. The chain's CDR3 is CASRKTTANFYNEQFF. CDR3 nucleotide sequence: TGTGCCAGCAGAAAAACGACAGCAAACTTCTACAATGAGCAGTTCTTC.

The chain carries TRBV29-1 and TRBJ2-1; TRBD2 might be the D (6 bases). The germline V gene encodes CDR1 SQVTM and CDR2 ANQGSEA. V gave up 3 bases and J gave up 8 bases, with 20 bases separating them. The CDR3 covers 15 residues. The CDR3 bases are TGCAGCGTTGAGAGGTCATGGATTGGGACTTATGAGCAGTTCTTC. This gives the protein CSVERSWIGTYEQFF.

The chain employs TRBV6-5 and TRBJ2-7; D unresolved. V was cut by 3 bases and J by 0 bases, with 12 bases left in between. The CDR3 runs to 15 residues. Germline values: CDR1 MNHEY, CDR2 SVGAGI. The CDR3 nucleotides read TGTGCCAGCAGTTATACTCCTGCAAGCTCCTACGAGCAGTACTTC. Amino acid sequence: CASSYTPASSYEQYF.